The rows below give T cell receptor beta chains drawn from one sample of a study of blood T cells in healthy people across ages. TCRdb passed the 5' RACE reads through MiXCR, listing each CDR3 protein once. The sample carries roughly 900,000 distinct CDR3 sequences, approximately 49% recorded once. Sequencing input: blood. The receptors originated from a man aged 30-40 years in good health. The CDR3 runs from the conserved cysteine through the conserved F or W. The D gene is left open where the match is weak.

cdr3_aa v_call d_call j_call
CASSLAGTSSNEQFF TRBV7-8 TRBD2 TRBJ2-1
CDVYFCASSQREKLFF TRBV14 NA TRBJ1-4
CASSAPFSASSTDTQYF TRBV7-3 NA TRBJ2-3
CSQGNGHTEAFF TRBV20-1 NA TRBJ1-1
CSARAAGTGVAEAFF TRBV20-1 TRBD1 TRBJ1-1
CASSYPLTGGGDEQFF TRBV6-2/TRBV6-3 TRBD1 TRBJ2-1
CSVEGTSAAKNIQYF TRBV29-1 NA TRBJ2-4
CASSQDSRSSYEQYF TRBV4-3 NA TRBJ2-7
CASSGGFSSYNEQFF TRBV6-5 NA TRBJ2-1
CASAPRRSTYEQYF TRBV27 NA TRBJ2-7
CASSQAGQHTGELFF TRBV4-2 NA TRBJ2-2
CASSSPASSGLYEQYF TRBV28 NA TRBJ2-7
CASSVAQGGTDTQYF TRBV9 NA TRBJ2-3
CASSYEGLTTDTQYF TRBV6-5 NA TRBJ2-3
CATSDLAGQDSYEQYF TRBV24-1 TRBD1 TRBJ2-7
CASSPRQGSLNEQFF TRBV28 NA TRBJ2-1
CASSQEGGAQYF TRBV4-3 NA TRBJ2-7
CASSTPLPDRARNNEQFF TRBV6-2/TRBV6-3 TRBD1 TRBJ2-1
CASSREIGLSYGYTF TRBV7-9 NA TRBJ1-2
CASSLTGPSTDTQYF TRBV6-2/TRBV6-3 NA TRBJ2-3
CASSYSRERGETQYF TRBV6-5 NA TRBJ2-5
CASSYSGQGAAFF TRBV6-2/TRBV6-3 TRBD1 TRBJ1-1
CASSRLPPSGRSTDTQYF TRBV3-1 TRBD2 TRBJ2-3